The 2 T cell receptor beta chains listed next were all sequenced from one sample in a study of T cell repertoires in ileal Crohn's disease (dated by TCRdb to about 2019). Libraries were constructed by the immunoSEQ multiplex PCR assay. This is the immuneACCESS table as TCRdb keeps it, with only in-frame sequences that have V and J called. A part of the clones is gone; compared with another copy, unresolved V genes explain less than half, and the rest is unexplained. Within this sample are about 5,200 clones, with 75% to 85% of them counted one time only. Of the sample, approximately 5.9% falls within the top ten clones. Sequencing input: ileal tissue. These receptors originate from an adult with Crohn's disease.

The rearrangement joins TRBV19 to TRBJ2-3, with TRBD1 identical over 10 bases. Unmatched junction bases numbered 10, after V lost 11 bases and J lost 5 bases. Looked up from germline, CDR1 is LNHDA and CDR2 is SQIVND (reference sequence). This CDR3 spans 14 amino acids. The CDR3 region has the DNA TGTGCCGGCCCAGCGCGGGACAGGGGAGATACGCAGTATTTT. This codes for CAGPARDRGDTQYF.

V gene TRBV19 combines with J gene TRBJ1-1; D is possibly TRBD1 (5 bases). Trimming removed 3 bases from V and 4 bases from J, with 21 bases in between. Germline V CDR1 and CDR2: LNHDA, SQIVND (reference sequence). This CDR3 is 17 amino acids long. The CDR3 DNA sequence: TGTGCCAGTAGTATCTCTATTGGAGGGGTCGGAGGCACTGAAGCTTTCTTT. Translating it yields CASSISIGGVGGTEAFF.